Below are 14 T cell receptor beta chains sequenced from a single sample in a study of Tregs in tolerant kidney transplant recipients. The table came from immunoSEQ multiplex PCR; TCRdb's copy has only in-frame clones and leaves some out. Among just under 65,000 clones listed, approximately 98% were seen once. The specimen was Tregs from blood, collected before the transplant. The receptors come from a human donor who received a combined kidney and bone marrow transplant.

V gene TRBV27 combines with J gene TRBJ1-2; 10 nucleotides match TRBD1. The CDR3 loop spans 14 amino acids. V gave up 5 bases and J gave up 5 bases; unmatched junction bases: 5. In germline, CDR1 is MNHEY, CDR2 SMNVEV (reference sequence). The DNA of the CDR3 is TGTGCCAGCAGTCGCGGGACAGGGGTTTATGGCTACACCTTC. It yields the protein CASSRGTGVYGYTF.

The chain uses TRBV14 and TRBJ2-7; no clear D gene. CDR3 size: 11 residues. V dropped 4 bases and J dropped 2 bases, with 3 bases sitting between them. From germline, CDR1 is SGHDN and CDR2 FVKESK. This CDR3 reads CASSRAYEQYF. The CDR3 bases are TGTGCCAGCAGCCGAGCCTACGAGCAGTACTTC.

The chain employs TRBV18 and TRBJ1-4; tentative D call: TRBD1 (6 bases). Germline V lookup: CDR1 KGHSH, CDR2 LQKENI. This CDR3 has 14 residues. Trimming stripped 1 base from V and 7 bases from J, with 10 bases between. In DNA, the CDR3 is TGTGCCAGCTCACCACGAACAGGGAGTGAAAAACTGTTTTTT. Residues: CASSPRTGSEKLFF.

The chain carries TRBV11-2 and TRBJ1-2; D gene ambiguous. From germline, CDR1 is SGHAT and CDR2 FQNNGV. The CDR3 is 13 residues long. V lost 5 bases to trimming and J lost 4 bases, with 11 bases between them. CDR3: CASSQTAVYGYTF. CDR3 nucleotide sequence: TGTGCCAGCAGCCAAACAGCCGTCTATGGCTACACCTTC.

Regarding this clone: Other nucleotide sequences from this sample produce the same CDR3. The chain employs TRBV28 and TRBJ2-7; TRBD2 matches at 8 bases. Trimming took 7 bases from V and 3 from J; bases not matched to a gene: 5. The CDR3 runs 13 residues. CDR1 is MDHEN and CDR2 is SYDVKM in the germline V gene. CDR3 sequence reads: CASKAGVVYEQYF. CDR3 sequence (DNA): TGTGCCAGCAAAGCGGGGGTTGTCTACGAGCAGTACTTC.

For the CDR3, the DNA is TGTGCCAGCAGCTTAGGACAGGGTCGACTGTTTTTT. Translating it yields CASSLGQGRLFF. V is TRBV7-9 and J is TRBJ1-4, with 7 bases fitting TRBD1. CDR3 length equals 12 residues. Germline V gene data show CDR1 as SEHNR and CDR2 as FQNEAQ (reference sequence). With V trimmed by 1 base and J by 13 bases, 3 bases remained unmatched.

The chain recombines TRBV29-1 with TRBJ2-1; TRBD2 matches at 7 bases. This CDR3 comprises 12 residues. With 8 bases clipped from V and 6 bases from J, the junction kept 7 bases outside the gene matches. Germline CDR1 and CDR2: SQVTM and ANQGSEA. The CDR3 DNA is TGCAGCTTCTTCGGGACTACCAATGAGCAGTTCTTC. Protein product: CSFFGTTNEQFF.

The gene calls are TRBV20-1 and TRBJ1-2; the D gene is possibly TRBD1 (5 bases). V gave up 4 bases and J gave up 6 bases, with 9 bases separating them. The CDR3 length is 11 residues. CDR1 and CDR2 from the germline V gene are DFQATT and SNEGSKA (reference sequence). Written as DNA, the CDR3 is TGCAGTGCTACATACAGGAATGGCTACACCTTC. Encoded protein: CSATYRNGYTF.

The CDR3 loop is CAWSKWGAGGLTDTQYF. The CDR3 DNA follows: TGTGCCTGGAGTAAATGGGGAGCGGGGGGGCTCACAGATACGCAGTATTTT. The rearrangement joins TRBV30 to TRBJ2-3; TRBD2 matches 10 bases. The germline V gene has CDR1 GTSNPN and CDR2 SVGIG (reference sequence). V trimming: 2 bases; J trimming: 2 bases; junction bases outside the gene matches: 10. This CDR3 spans 17 amino acids.

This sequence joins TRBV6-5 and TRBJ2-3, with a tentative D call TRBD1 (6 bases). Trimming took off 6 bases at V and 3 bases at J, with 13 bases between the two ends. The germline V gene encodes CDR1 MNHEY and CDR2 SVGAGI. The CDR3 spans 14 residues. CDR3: CASRVRGSTDTQYF. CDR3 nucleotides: TGTGCCAGCAGGGTTAGGGGGAGTACAGATACGCAGTATTTT.

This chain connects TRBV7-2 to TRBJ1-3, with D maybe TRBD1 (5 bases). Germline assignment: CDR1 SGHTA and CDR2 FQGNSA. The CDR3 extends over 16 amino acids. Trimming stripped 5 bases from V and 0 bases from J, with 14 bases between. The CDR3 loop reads CASSHRRGSSGNTIYF. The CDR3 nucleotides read TGTGCCAGCAGCCACCGAAGGGGTAGCTCTGGAAACACCATATATTTT.

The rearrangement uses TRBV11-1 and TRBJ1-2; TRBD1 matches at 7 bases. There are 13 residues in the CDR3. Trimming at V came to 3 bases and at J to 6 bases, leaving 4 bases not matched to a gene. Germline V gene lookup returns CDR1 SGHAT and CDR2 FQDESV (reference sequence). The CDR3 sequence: CASSLSGGDGYTF. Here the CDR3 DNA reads TGTGCCAGCAGCTTGTCAGGGGGTGATGGCTACACCTTC.

CDR3 coding DNA: TGTGCCAGCAGCTTTCGCCCCTGGGGGGTCGTAGAGACCCAGTACTTC. Encoded protein: CASSFRPWGVVETQYF. V usage is TRBV7-2 and J usage is TRBJ2-5; weak D call: TRBD2 (6 bases). This CDR3 has 16 amino acids. Germline V gene data show CDR1 as SGHTA and CDR2 as FQGNSA. V shed 3 bases and J shed 4 bases, with 18 bases lying between them.

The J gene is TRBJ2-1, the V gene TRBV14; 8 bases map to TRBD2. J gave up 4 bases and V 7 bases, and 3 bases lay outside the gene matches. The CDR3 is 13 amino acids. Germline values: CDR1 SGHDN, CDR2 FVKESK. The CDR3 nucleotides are TGTGCCAGCACTAGCGGGCCTTACAATGAGCAGTTCTTC. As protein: CASTSGPYNEQFF.